Described below is a single TCR beta chain sequence and its context. Its antigen is undetermined. The protocol was immunoSEQ multiplex PCR, while the TCRdb copy is restricted to in-frame clones and leaves out a portion. This table holds 50,000 or so clones, about 88% found once. This entry belongs to a study of a mutant IDH1 vaccine in newly diagnosed glioma. About the research overall: In some groups vaccination began 4-6 weeks post-radiotherapy; others received it with temozolomide. Earlier therapy was either radiotherapy, temozolomide, or both, and most got both.

This CDR3 region has 15 residues. CDR1 and CDR2 from the germline V gene are MNHEY and SMNVEV (reference sequence). Trimming cost V 3 bases and J 1 base, with 13 bases left between them. The time point denotes: week 47, end of study. A single vaccine dose contained 300 ug of mutant IDH1 20-mer peptide, and topical imiquimod was used with it. Patients received eight vaccinations in weeks 1, 3, 5, 7, 11, 15, 19, 23. Donor diagnoses consisted of new WHO grade 3 or 4 IDH1-mutant, ATRX-lost astrocytomas. The receptor's source is a woman aged 25 to 39 with glioma. Some clones in this sample may be carry-over from other donors' samples. Source: PBMCs, taken from a glioma patient whose treatment included an IDH1 peptide vaccine. The chain carries TRBV27 and TRBJ2-7; tentatively, D is TRBD1 or TRBD2 (5 bases each). The CDR3 nucleotides are TGTGCCAGCAGTTTGGGACGGTCAATATCCTACGAGCAGTACTTC. As protein: CASSLGRSISYEQYF.